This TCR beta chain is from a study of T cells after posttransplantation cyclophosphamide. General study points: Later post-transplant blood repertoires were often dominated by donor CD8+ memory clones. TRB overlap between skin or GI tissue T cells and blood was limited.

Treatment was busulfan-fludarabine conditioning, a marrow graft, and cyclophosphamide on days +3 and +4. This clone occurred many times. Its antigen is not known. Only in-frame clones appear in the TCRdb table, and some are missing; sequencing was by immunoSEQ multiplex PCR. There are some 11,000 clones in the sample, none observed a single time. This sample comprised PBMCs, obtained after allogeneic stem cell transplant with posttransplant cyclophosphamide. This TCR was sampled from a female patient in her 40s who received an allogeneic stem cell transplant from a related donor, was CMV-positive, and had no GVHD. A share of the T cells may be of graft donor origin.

CDR3 in DNA: TGCAGCGTTGAACCAACCGGGCCGGGGTGGTATGGCTACACCTTC. Translation: CSVEPTGPGWYGYTF. This chain joins TRBV29-1 and TRBJ1-2; unclear D gene. Germline loops: CDR1 SQVTM, CDR2 ANQGSEA. The CDR3 totals 15 residues. Trimming cost V 2 bases and J 5 bases, with 18 bases left between them.